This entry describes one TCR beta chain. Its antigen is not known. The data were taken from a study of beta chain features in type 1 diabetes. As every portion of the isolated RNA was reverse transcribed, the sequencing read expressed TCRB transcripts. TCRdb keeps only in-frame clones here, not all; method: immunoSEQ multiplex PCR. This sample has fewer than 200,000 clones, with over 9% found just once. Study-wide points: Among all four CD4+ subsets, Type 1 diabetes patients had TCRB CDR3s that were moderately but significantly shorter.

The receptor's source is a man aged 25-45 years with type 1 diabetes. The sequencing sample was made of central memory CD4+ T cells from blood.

This chain's CDR3 is CASSPHPDLGGYTF. CDR3 nucleotides: TGTGCCAGCAGTCCACACCCGGATCTAGGCGGCTACACCTTC. This rearrangement joins TRBV5-8 to TRBJ1-2; unclear D gene. V lost 5 bases and J lost 8, with 19 bases in between. There are 14 residues in the CDR3. Germline V gene data show CDR1 as SGHTS and CDR2 as YDEGEE.